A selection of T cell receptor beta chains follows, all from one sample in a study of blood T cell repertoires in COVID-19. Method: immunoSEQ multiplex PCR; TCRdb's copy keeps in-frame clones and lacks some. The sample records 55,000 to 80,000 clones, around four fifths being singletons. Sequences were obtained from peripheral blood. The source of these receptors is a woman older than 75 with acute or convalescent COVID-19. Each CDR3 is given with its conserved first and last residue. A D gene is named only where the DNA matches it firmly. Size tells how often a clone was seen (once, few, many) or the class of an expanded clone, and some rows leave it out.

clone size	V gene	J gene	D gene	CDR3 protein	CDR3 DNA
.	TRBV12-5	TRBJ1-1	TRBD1	CARMGQGPATEAFF	TGTGCTAGGATGGGACAGGGGCCCGCCACTGAAGCTTTCTTT
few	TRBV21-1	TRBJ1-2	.	CASSKGRGYGYTF	TGTGCCAGCAGCAAAGGAAGGGGCTATGGCTACACCTTC
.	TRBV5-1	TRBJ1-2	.	CASSSSFQGLGYTF	TGCGCCAGCAGCTCATCTTTTCAGGGACTTGGCTACACCTTC
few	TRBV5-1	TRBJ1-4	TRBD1	CASSLSGRGSTNEKLFF	TGCGCCAGCAGCTTGAGTGGCAGGGGGTCAACTAATGAAAAACTGTTTTTT
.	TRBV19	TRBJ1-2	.	CASSIGVRVRYGYTF	TGTGCCAGTAGTATCGGTGTCAGGGTCCGCTATGGCTACACCTTC
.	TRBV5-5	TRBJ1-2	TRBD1	CASSLGTGDDNYGYTF	TGTGCCAGCAGCTTGGGGACAGGGGACGATAACTATGGCTACACCTTC
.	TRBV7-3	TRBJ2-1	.	CASSRPAGSDEQFF	TGTGCCAGCAGCCGCCCGGCAGGCTCCGATGAGCAGTTCTTC
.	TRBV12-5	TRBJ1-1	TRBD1	CASQEGAYRGTEAFF	TGTGCTAGTCAAGAGGGGGCTTATCGGGGCACTGAAGCTTTCTTT
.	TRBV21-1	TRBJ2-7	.	CASSNLHPRRDSHYEQYF	TGTGCCAGCAGCAATTTACACCCTCGACGGGATTCACACTACGAGCAGTACTTC
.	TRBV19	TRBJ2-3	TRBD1	CASSNLGQGGDTQYF	TGTGCCAGTAGTAATCTGGGACAGGGGGGAGATACGCAGTATTTT
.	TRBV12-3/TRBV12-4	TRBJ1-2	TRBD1	CASSLQGAGGYTF	TGTGCCAGCAGTTTACAGGGGGCGGGGGGCTACACCTTC
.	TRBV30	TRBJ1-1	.	CAWRVHGGNTEAFF	TGTGCCTGGAGGGTACACGGCGGGAACACTGAAGCTTTCTTT
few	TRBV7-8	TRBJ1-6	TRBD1	CASSPGTGDNSPLHF	TGTGCCAGCAGCCCAGGGACAGGGGATAATTCACCCCTCCACTTT
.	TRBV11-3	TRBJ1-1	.	CASSSTSASEAFF	TGTGCCAGCAGCTCAACGAGCGCGTCTGAAGCTTTCTTT
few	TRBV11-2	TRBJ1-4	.	CASSRQATNEKLFF	TGTGCCAGCAGCCGCCAGGCAACTAATGAAAAACTGTTTTTT
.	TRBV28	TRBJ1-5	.	CASMADFNQPQHF	TGTGCCAGCATGGCGGACTTCAATCAGCCCCAGCATTTT
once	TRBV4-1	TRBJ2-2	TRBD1	CASSQELSGQGNTGELFF	TGCGCCAGCAGCCAAGAGCTATCCGGACAGGGGAACACCGGGGAGCTGTTTTTT
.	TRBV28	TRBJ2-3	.	CASRAGTFTDTQYF	TGTGCCAGCAGGGCCGGGACTTTCACAGATACGCAGTATTTT
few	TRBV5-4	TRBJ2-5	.	CASSARGGQETQYF	TGTGCCAGCAGCGCTAGGGGAGGCCAAGAGACCCAGTACTTC
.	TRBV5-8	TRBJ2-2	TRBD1	CASSLTQGANTGELFF	TGTGCCAGCAGCTTGACCCAGGGGGCGAACACCGGGGAGCTGTTTTTT
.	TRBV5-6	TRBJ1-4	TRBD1	CASSDTRQGNEKLFF	TGTGCCAGCAGCGACACCCGACAGGGGAATGAAAAACTGTTTTTT
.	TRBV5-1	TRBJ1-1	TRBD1	CASSLATGAYTEAFF	TGCGCCAGCAGCTTGGCCACAGGGGCTTACACTGAAGCTTTCTTT
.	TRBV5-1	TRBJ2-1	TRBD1	CASQLGTDNEQFF	TGCGCCAGCCAATTGGGGACAGACAATGAGCAGTTCTTC
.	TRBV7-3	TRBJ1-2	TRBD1	CASSRTGRGDGYTF	TGTGCCAGCAGCCGGACAGGGCGAGGGGATGGCTACACCTTC
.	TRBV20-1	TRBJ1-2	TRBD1	CSARQGEGYTF	TGCAGTGCTAGACAGGGGGAAGGCTACACCTTC
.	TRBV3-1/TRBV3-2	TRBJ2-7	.	CASSQDDFYEQYF	TGTGCCAGCAGCCAAGACGACTTCTACGAGCAGTACTTC
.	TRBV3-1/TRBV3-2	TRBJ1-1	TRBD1	CASSHPPQRGRAFF	TGTGCCAGCAGCCATCCCCCTCAAAGGGGGCGAGCTTTCTTT
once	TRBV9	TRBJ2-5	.	CASSTDTDQETQYF	TGTGCCAGCAGCACAGACACAGATCAAGAGACCCAGTACTTC
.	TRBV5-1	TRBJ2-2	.	CASSLDRENTGELFF	TGCGCCAGCAGCTTGGACAGGGAGAACACCGGGGAGCTGTTTTTT
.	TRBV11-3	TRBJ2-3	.	CASSSSTDTQYF	TGTGCCAGCAGCTCGAGCACAGATACGCAGTATTTT
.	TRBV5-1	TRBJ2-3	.	CASSLGSGVGDTQYF	TGCGCCAGCAGCTTGGGGTCAGGGGTAGGAGATACGCAGTATTTT
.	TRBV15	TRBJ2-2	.	CATRGQGTGELFF	TGTGCCACTAGGGGTCAGGGCACCGGGGAGCTGTTTTTT
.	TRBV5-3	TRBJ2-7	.	CARSLGRLNRAGGSYEQYF	TGTGCCAGAAGCTTGGGAAGGCTGAACCGGGCGGGTGGATCCTACGAGCAGTACTTC
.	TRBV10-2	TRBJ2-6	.	CASRAQYSGASVLTF	TGCGCCAGCAGAGCCCAGTACTCTGGGGCCAGCGTCCTGACTTTC
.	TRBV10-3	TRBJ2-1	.	CAISYTTSNSDEQFF	TGTGCCATCAGCTACACGACTAGTAATAGCGATGAGCAGTTCTTC
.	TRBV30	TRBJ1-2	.	CAWTPQQERSMGYTF	TGTGCCTGGACCCCACAACAGGAGAGATCTATGGGCTACACCTTC
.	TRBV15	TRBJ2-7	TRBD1	CATSRDTRGTGQYEQYF	TGTGCCACCAGCAGAGATACGAGAGGGACAGGGCAGTACGAGCAGTACTTC
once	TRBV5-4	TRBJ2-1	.	CASSLVGQPEQFF	TGTGCCAGCAGCTTGGTAGGACAGCCTGAGCAGTTCTTC
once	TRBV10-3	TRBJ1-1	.	CAISEGHSRGNTEAFF	TGTGCCATCAGTGAGGGACACAGCAGGGGTAACACTGAAGCTTTCTTT
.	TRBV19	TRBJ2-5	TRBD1	CASSIEGQVQETQYF	TGTGCCAGTAGTATCGAGGGACAGGTACAAGAGACCCAGTACTTC
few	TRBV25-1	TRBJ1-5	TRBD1	CASSAGGRWSNQPQHF	TGTGCCAGCAGTGCAGGGGGCCGATGGAGCAATCAGCCCCAGCATTTT